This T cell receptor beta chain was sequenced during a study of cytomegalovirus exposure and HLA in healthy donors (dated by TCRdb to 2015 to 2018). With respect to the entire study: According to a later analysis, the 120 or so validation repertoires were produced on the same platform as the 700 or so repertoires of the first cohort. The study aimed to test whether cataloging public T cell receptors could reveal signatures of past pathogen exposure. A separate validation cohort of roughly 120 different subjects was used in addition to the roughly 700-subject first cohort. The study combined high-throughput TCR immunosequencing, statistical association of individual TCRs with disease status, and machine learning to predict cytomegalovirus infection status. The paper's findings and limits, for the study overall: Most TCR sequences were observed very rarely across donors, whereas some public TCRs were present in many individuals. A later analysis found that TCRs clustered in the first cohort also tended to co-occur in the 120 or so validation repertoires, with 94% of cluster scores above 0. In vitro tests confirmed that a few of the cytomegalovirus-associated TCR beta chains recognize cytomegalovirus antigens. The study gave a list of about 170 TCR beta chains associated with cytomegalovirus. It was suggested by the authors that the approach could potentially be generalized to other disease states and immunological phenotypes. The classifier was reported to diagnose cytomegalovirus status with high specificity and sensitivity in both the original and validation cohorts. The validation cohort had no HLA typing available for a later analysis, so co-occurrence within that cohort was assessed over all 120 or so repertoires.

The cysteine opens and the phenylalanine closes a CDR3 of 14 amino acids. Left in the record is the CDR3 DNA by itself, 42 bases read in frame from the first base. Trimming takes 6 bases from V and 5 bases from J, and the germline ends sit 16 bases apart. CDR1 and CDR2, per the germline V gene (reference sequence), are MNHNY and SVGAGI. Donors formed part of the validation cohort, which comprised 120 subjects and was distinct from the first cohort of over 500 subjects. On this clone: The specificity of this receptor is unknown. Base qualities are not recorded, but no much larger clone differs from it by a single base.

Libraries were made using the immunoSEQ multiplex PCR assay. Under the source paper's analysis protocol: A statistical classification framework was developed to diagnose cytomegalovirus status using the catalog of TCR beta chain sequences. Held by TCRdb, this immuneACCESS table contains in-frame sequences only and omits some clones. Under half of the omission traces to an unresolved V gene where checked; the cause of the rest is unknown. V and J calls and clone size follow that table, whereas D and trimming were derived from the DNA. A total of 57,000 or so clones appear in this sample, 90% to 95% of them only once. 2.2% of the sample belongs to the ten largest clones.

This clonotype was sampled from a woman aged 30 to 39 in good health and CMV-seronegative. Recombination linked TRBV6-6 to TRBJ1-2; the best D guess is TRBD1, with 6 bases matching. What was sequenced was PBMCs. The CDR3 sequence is CASRLTHTGYGYTF. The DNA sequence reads TGTGCCAGCAGGTTAACCCATACAGGGTATGGCTACACCTTC.